This TCR beta chain was sequenced during a study of blood T cells in healthy people across ages. The authors ran a second PCR of roughly 6 to 12 cycles using a sample-barcoded 5' primer and a J-beta primer mix. Using its own MiXCR run on the 5' RACE reads, TCRdb lists one record per CDR3 protein. This table holds approximately 1.5 million distinct CDR3 sequences, 40% to 45% found once. The table lists this clonotype with many counts. This sequence was found in a young woman in good health. Sequencing used blood.

The CDR3 sequence is CSADQRGDTQYF. DNA for the CDR3: TGCAGTGCCGACCAGAGGGGAGATACGCAGTATTTT. This rearrangement joins TRBV20-1 to TRBJ2-3; D may be TRBD1 or TRBD2 (5 bases each). Germline CDR1 reads DFQATT; CDR2 reads SNEGSKA (reference sequence). The CDR3 is made up of 12 amino acids. Trimming stripped 6 bases from V and 5 bases from J, with 12 bases between.